This T cell receptor beta chain comes out of a study of human T cells and chemical hapten exposure. With respect to this clonotype: What it binds is not known.

Regarding the study as a whole: Patch test score was positively correlated with the counts of TCRs that had expanded at PT1.

In the library, unique molecular identifiers were attached to individual cDNA molecules. Original processing notes: Per-sample TCR counts ranged from 23,224 to 690,600, median around 100,000. TCRdb ran MiXCR on the RACE reads and lists one entry per CDR3 protein. The V and J calls come from TCRdb's annotation, not from the publication. The sample consists of over 55,000 distinct CDR3 sequences, around 12% of them appearing once. Time point: patch test 3, about 24 weeks after DPC sensitization. Treatment here: therapeutic diphenylcyclopropenone sensitization with weekly scalp DPC. The template was total RNA from unfractionated whole blood. V lost 6 bases and J lost 5; bases outside the gene matches: 5. Germline assignment: CDR1 ENHRY and CDR2 SYGVKD. The CDR3 consists of 13 residues.

This TCR was recovered from a man aged 25-45 years with alopecia areata. Some clones in this sample may be carry-over from other donors' samples. The sequencing here drew on whole blood, taken in connection with sensitization to the hapten diphenylcyclopropenone (DPC). The chain uses TRBV10-3 and TRBJ2-7, with TRBD1 matching 9 bases. In DNA form, the CDR3 reads TGTGCCATCAGCTCGACAGGGGGTAACGAGCAGTACTTC. Translating gives CAISSTGGNEQYF.